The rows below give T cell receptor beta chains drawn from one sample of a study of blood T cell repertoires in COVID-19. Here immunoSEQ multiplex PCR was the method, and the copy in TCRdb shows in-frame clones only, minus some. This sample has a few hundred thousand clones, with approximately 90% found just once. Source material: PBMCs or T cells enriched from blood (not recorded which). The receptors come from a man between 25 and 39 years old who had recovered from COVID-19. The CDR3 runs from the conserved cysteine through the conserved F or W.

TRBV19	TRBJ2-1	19	CASSIEGGAAPSSYNEQFF
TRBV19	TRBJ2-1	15	CASSSTGGQWNEQFF
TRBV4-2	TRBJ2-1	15	CASRDTGTDNNEQFF
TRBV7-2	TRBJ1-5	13	CASSLASNQPQHF
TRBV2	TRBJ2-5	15	CASSEGWGGGETQYF
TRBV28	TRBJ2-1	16	CASRDGRSSGHNEQFF
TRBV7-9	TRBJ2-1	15	CASSPSGSSYNEQFF
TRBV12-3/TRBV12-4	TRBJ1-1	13	CASRPSGGTEAFF
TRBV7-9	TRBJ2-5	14	CASSYQGGLETQYF
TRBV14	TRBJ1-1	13	CASSLGRNTEAFF
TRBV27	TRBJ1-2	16	CASSTLPTGRSYGYTF
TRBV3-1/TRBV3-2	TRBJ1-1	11	CASSDTGSAFF
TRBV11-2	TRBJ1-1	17	CASSSSFSGQLNTEAFF
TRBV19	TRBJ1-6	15	CASNPAGGLYSPLHF
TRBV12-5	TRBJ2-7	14	CASVLDSFSYEQYF
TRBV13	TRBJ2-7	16	CASSLVSAGGSYEQYF
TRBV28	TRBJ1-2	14	CASSIRQGTYGYTF
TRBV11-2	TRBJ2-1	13	CASSPLLANEQFF
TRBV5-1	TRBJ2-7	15	CASSFIAGPTYEQYF
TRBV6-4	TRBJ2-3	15	CASSVSSGGADTQYF
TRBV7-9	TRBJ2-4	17	CASSYWGLAGGKNIQYF
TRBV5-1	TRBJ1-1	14	CASSPWGQGSEAFF
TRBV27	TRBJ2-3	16	CASSLEGGTLTDTQYF
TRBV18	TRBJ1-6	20	CASSPRPGQGLTPYNSPLHF
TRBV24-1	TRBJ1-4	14	CATSRGPSNEKLFF
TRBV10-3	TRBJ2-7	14	CAISGGLAGVEQYF
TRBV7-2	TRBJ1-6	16	CASSLRRTGPGSPLHF
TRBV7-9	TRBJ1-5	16	CASSLDLGQRNQPQHF
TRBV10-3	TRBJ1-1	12	CAISSGYTEAFF
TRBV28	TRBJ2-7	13	CASSFGQTYEQYF
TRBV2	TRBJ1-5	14	CASSGQGELQPQHF
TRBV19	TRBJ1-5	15	CASSRILTGGQPQHF
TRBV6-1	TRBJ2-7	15	CASSEEESRGYEQYF
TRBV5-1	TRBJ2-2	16	CASSLATSGNTGELFF
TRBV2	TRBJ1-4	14	CASRTGQGIEKLFF
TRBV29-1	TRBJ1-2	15	CSVNSPGQGVDGYTF
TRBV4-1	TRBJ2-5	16	CASSQEGTSGSRPQYF
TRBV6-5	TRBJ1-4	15	CASSYGGTGKEKLFF
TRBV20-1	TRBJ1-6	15	CSASNPGRVVTPLHF
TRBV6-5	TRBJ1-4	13	CASQGQTNEKLFF
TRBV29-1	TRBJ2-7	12	CSGMGSSYEQYF
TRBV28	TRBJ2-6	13	CASSPGTGRVLTF
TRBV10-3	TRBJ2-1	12	CASGTSGNEQFF
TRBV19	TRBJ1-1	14	CASSPQGLYTEAFF
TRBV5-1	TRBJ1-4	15	CASSLSGEANEKLFF
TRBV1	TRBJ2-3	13	CTSSQGRTDTQYF
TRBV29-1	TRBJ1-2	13	CSVWTHLNYGYTF
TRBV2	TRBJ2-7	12	CASSRQDYEQYF
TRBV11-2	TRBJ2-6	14	CASSTGSGANVLTF
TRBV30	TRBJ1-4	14	CAWSVRGGGEKLFF
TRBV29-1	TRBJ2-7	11	CSVRGSYEQYF
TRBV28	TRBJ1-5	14	CASSLGQGNQPQHF
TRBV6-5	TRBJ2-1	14	CASSSDYLYNEQFF
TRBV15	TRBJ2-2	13	CATRGLAAGELFF
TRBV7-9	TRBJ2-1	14	CASSLKRDTNEQFF